What follows describes a single T cell receptor beta chain. What this receptor recognizes is not known. Base-call qualities are not available, and no considerably larger clone is one nucleotide away. The CDR3 goes from the cysteine to the phenylalanine over 15 residues. Here the CDR3 DNA is all that survives: 45 bases in frame from base 1. CDR1 is given as MNHNS and CDR2 as SASEGT, both from the germline V gene. The junction carries 7 bases between V and J, which are trimmed by 0 bases and 1 base respectively. Libraries came from PCR. Instrument on record: Illumina HiSeq 2000. Clones were called with MiXCR by TCRdb after fastp trimmed the public reads at Q25, and only in-frame beta chains were retained. Rows are unified per CDR3 protein, each entry keeping the most common DNA and genes. The sample yields about 13,000 distinct CDR3 sequences; roughly half were counted once. The ten most abundant clones make up roughly 12% of the sample.

The data originate from a study of tumor-infiltrating lymphocytes in oesophageal squamous cell carcinoma listed by TCRdb under 2016. The sequence came from a female donor with esophageal squamous cell carcinoma. The sequenced material came from blood. The rearranged chain carries TRBV6-1 and TRBJ2-1, with the D gene too uncertain to name. DNA sequence: TGTGCCAGCAGTGAAGCCGTCGGGTCCTACAATGAGCAGTTCTTC. It is translated as CASSEAVGSYNEQFF.